This record concerns one T cell receptor beta chain sequence. As yet, its antigen is unknown. The sample is drawn from a study of cytomegalovirus exposure and HLA in healthy donors. Primers for the PCR totalled 60 Vbeta and 13 Jbeta. Authors' data handling: An analysis that came later counted some 80 million unique TCR beta chains, approximately 11 million shared. Using immunoSEQ multiplex PCR, the repertoire was profiled, and TCRdb retains in-frame clones only, with some absent. The V and J calls and clone size are taken from that table; D and trimming were inferred from the DNA. The data show about 160,000 clones, about three quarters seen once. Whole-study findings and limits: Across donors, sequencing depth was assumed by presence/absence analyses to be roughly uniform. Excluded: some indistinguishable V segments such as TRBV6-2 and TRBV6-3.

The CDR3 sequence is 14 residues long. Per the germline V gene, CDR1 is LNHDA and CDR2 is SQIVND (reference sequence). With V trimmed by 3 bases and J by 6 bases, 4 bases remained unmatched. The clonotype was recovered from a female donor in good health and CMV-seronegative. What was sequenced was PBMCs. J is TRBJ1-5 and V is TRBV19, with 8 bases aligning to TRBD1. The CDR3 nucleotides read TGTGCCAGTAGTATTTGGCAGGGGGCTCAGCCCCAGCATTTT. Translation: CASSIWQGAQPQHF.